This T cell receptor beta chain was identified during a study of blood T cell repertoires in COVID-19. Turning to the study itself: Sites in the United States, Italy and Spain provided acute and convalescent COVID-19 samples.

Across about two dozen US areas, participants ranged in age from about 18 to 100 years. CDR1 is SGHTA and CDR2 is FQGTGA in the germline V gene. V gave up 4 bases and J gave up 7 bases, with 19 bases separating them. This CDR3 region has 16 residues. Sequenced by immunoSEQ multiplex PCR; TCRdb stores in-frame clones only, minus some. The sample holds fewer than 500,000 clones, 70% to 90% seen once. The source is a woman aged 25 to 39 with acute COVID-19. The rearrangement links TRBV7-3 to TRBJ1-4, with TRBD1 as a possible D gene (5 bases). What was sequenced was PBMCs or T cells enriched from blood (not recorded which). CDR3: CASSSREGSDIEKLFF. CDR3 DNA sequence: TGTGCCAGCAGCTCCAGGGAGGGGAGTGATATTGAAAAACTGTTTTTT.